Listed below are T cell receptor beta chains from one sample, sequenced in a study of OX40 agonist ivuxolimab in advanced cancers. The repertoire was sequenced with immunoSEQ multiplex PCR; TCRdb's copy has only in-frame clones and lacks some. The sample includes fewer than 85,000 clones, 80% to 95% of them seen just once. The sample in question was CD4+ or CD8+ T cells sorted from blood, obtained in a trial of the OX40 agonist ivuxolimab. All receptors derive from an adult with an advanced solid tumor such as melanoma, head and neck, liver or kidney cancer. The CDR3 runs from the conserved cysteine through the conserved F or W. The D gene is left open where the match is weak. The size entry is marked missing in some rows and otherwise reads once, few, many or a size class.

>.|15|.|TRBJ1-1|TRBV4-3
TGCGCCAGCAGCCAAGTCCGGGGACGAAACACTGAAGCTTTCTTT
CASSQVRGRNTEAFF
>.|17|.|TRBJ2-3|TRBV11-3
TGTGCCAGCAGCTTAGATGTGGCGTCTTTTGGCACAGATACGCAGTATTTT
CASSLDVASFGTDTQYF
>.|13|.|TRBJ1-2|TRBV21-1
TGTGCCCGCTCAGAGGGCCGGGTCTGCAGCTACACCTTC
CARSEGRVCSYTF
>.|13|.|TRBJ2-1|TRBV7-7
TGTGCTAGCAGCTTCACCCTAAGCAATGAGCAGTTCTTC
CASSFTLSNEQFF
>TRBD2|14|once|TRBJ2-1|TRBV7-9
TGTGCCAGCAGCTCAGGACTAGCGGGAGTAAGGCAGTTCTTC
CASSSGLAGVRQFF
>.|16|.|TRBJ2-6|TRBV9
TGTGCCAGCAGCGTAGGGACCACCTCTGGGGCCAACGTCCTGACTTTC
CASSVGTTSGANVLTF
>.|13|.|TRBJ2-1|TRBV11-3
TGTGCCAGCAAGGGGCAGGGTTCCGATGAGCAGTTCTTC
CASKGQGSDEQFF
>TRBD2|15|.|TRBJ2-7|TRBV15
TGTGCCACCAGCAGGGTAGCGGGAGCGGGCTACGAGCAGTACTTC
CATSRVAGAGYEQYF
>.|15|.|TRBJ1-2|TRBV6-6
TGTGCCAGCAGTACAGACACTTTTCCCAGCGATGGCTACACCTTC
CASSTDTFPSDGYTF
>.|15|.|TRBJ1-4|TRBV30
TGTGCCTGGAGTGTACGGGGGGAGGTTAATGAAAAACTGTTTTTT
CAWSVRGEVNEKLFF
>.|14|.|TRBJ2-7|TRBV11-3
TGTGCCAGCAGCTTAGCGGGCGGGTCCTACGAGCAGTACTTC
CASSLAGGSYEQYF
>TRBD2|16|.|TRBJ2-2|TRBV6-1
TGTGCCAGCAGTGAAGGGGGAGCGGGAGGTACCGGGGAGCTGTTTTTT
CASSEGGAGGTGELFF
>.|13|once|TRBJ2-5|TRBV10-3
TGTGCCATCAATAACTGGCCCGGGGAGACCCAGTACTTC
CAINNWPGETQYF
>.|9|few|TRBJ2-7|TRBV10-1
TGCGCCAGCAGCTACGAGCAGTACTTC
CASSYEQYF
>.|16|.|TRBJ2-1|TRBV19
TGTGCCAGTAGTGACCCCGGGGGACAGAGTAAGGATGAGCAGTTCTTC
CASSDPGGQSKDEQFF
>TRBD1|14|.|TRBJ1-1|TRBV6-6
TGTGCCACCCAGGGGGCGGGAGGCAAGGTGGAAGCTTTCTTT
CATQGAGGKVEAFF
>TRBD1|14|once|TRBJ1-5|TRBV7-9
TGTGCCAGCAGCCCTCAGGGGGGCGATCAGCCCCAGCATTTT
CASSPQGGDQPQHF
>.|12|.|TRBJ2-7|TRBV11-3
TGTGCCAGCAGCTTAATGACCTACGAGCAGTACTTC
CASSLMTYEQYF
>.|17|.|TRBJ1-5|TRBV4-2
TGTGCCAGCAGCTCAACCCCAGGGGCGTATAGCAATCAGCCCCAGCATTTT
CASSSTPGAYSNQPQHF
>.|12|.|TRBJ1-1|TRBV28
TGTGCCAGCGCTAAAATGAACACTGAAGCTTTCTTT
CASAKMNTEAFF
>.|15|once|TRBJ2-2|TRBV19
TGTGCCAGTAGTATACGTCCAGTGAACACCGGGGAGCTGTTTTTT
CASSIRPVNTGELFF
>.|16|.|TRBJ1-4|TRBV18
TGTGCCAGCTCACCCGACCCAGACACCCGAGTTGAAAAACTGTTTTTT
CASSPDPDTRVEKLFF
>TRBD1|15|few|TRBJ1-1|TRBV18
TGTGCCAGCTTTCCGGGACAGGGGGATGTAGCTGAAGCTTTCTTT
CASFPGQGDVAEAFF
>.|11|.|TRBJ1-2|TRBV6-6
TGTGCCAGCGGGGCCGAGAATGGCTACACCTTC
CASGAENGYTF
>.|14|.|TRBJ1-2|TRBV21-1
TGTGCCAGCAATCAGGGGGCCAAGAACTATGGCTACACCTTC
CASNQGAKNYGYTF
>TRBD1|14|.|TRBJ2-5|TRBV7-6
TGTGCCAGCAGCGAAGACAGGGGCGGCGGGACCCAGTACTTC
CASSEDRGGGTQYF
>.|13|.|TRBJ2-1|TRBV11-2
TGTGCCAGCAGTTATTCCGCCCTCGGGGAGCAGTTCTTC
CASSYSALGEQFF
>TRBD2|16|.|TRBJ2-5|TRBV5-1
TGCGCCAGCAGCTTGGTAGCGGGAGAGACCCAAGAGACCCAGTACTTC
CASSLVAGETQETQYF